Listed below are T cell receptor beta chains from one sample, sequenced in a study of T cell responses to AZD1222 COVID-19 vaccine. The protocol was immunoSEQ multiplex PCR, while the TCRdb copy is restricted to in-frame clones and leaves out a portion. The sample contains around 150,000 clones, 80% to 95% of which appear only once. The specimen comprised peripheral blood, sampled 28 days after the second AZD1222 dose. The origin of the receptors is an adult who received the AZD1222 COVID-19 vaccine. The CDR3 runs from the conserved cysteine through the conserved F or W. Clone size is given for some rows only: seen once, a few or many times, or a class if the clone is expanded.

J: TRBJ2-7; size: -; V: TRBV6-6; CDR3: CASSLAGTGYVEQYF
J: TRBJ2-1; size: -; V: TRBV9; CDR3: CASSPRLENPRNEQFF
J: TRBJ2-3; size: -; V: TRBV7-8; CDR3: CASSLMSSDLGYTQYF
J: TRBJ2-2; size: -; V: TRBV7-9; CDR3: CASSGDGRTGELFF
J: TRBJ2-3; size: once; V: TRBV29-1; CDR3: CSVEVLASDTQYF
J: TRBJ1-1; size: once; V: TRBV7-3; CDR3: CASSLSGGEAFF
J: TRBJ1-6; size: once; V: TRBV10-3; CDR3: CAISPGQGATYNSPLHF
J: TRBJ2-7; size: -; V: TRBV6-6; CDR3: CASSYSSTGGSYEQYF
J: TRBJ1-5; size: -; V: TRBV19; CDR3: CASSIGARSNQPQHF
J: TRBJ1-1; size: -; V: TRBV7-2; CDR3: CASSLGQRSTEAFF
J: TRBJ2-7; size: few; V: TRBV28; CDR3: CAIQGGSYEQYF
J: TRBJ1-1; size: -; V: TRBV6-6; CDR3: CASSRAALSEAFF
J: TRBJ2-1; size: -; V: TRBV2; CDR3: CAQQRVGRAVGLLEQFF
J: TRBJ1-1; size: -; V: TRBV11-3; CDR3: CASSNTPGGKAFF
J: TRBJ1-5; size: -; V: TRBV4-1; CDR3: CASSQVVGSRQPQHF
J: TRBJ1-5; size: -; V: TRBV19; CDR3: CASSIYAGASNQPQHF
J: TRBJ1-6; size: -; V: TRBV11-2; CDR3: CASSLIGRDSPLHF
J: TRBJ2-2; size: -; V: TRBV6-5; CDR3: CASSYSPENTGELFF
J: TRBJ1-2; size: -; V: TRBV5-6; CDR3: CASSLRSGEDTYGYTF
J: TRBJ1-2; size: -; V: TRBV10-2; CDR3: CASSESGTLYGYTF
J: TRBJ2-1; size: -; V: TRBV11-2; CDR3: CASSLMGHYNEQFF
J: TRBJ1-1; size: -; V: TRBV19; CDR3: CASTPGRGDTEAFF
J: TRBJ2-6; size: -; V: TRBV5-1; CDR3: CASSLAVKPGANVLTF
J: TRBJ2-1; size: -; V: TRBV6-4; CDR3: CASSDSGGDEQFF
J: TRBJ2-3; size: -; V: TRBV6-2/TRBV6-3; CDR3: CASSARDRDAATQYF
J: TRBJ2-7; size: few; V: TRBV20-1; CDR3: CSASGPGGTYEQYF
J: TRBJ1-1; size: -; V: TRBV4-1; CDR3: CASSQELRNTEAFF
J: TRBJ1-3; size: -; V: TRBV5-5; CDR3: CASSSGRPEVRGNTIYF
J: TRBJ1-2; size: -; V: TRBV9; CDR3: CASSADSSDYGYTF
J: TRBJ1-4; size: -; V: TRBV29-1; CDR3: CSVGTTGSSGKLFF
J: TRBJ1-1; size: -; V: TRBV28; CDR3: CASSLGGAQGTEAFF
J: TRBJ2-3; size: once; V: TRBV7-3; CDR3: CASSLGSTDTQYF
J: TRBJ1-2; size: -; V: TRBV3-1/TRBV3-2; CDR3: CASSPNWGGRGYTF
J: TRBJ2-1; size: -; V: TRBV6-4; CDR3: CASSPGQGINEQFF